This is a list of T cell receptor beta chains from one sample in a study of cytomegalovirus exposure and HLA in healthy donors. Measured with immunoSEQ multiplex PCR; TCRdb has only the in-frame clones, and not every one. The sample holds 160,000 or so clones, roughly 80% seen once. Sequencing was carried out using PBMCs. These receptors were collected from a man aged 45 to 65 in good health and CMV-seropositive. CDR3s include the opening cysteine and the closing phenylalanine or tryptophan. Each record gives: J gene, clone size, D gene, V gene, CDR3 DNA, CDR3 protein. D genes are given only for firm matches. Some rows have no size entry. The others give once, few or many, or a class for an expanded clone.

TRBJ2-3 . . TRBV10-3 TGTGCCATCAGTGAACCCCACGGGTCCACAGATACGCAGTATTTT CAISEPHGSTDTQYF
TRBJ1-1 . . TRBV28 TGTGCCAGCAGCCGCCGGGGGGGCGCCACTGAAGCTTTCTTT CASSRRGGATEAFF
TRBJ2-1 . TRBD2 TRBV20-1 TGCAGTGCCGGGACTAGCGTTGAGCAGTTCTTC CSAGTSVEQFF
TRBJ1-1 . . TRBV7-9 TGTGCCAGCAGCTTAGTAGTGAACACTGAAGCTTTCTTT CASSLVVNTEAFF
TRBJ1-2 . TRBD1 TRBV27 TGTGCCAGCAGTCCAACAGGGGACGGCTACACCTTC CASSPTGDGYTF
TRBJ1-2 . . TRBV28 TGTGCCAGCCGGGGCGGGGCCTATGGCTACACCTTC CASRGGAYGYTF
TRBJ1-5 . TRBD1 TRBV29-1 TGCAGCGTCGGGACAGAGAATCAGCCCCAGCATTTT CSVGTENQPQHF
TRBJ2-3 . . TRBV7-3 TGTGCCAGCAGCAGGGACTCCACAGATACGCAGTATTTT CASSRDSTDTQYF
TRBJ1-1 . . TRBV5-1 TGCGCCAGCAGCTTGACAGGGTTGGACACTGAAGCTTTCTTT CASSLTGLDTEAFF
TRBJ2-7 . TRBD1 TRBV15 TGTGCCACCAGCTGGACAGGAGCCTACGAGCAGTACTTC CATSWTGAYEQYF
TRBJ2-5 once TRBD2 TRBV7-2 TGTGCCAGCAGCGCTCCTCTGGCGGGGGGGACGGAGACCCAGTACTTC CASSAPLAGGTETQYF
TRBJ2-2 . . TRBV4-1 TGCGCCAGCAGCCAAATGGGGCTCTCCGGGGAGCTGTTTTTT CASSQMGLSGELFF
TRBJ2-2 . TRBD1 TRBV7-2 TGTGCCAGCAGCTTTACGACAGGGGGAGTCGGGGAGCTGTTTTTT CASSFTTGGVGELFF
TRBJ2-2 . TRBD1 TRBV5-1 TGCGCCAGCAAGCCAGGGACAGGGGCCGGGGAGCTGTTTTTT CASKPGTGAGELFF
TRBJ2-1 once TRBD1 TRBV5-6 TGTGCCAGCAGCTTGGAGACAGGGGCCAATGAGCAGTTCTTC CASSLETGANEQFF
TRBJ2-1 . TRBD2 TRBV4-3 TGCGCCAGCAGCCAAAGACTAGCGGGAGGCCCAGATGAGCAGTTCTTC CASSQRLAGGPDEQFF
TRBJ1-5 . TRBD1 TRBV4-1 TGCGCCAGCAGCCAACACGGACAGGGGAATCAGCCCCAGCATTTT CASSQHGQGNQPQHF
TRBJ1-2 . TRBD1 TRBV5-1 TGCGCCAGCAGCTGGCCGGGACAGGAGGGTGGCTACACCTTC CASSWPGQEGGYTF
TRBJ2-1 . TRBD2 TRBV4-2 TGTGCCAGCAGCCAAGATAGCGGGAGGGCCGGAAATGAGCAGTTCTTC CASSQDSGRAGNEQFF
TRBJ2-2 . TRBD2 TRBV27 TGTGCCAGCAGTTTAGGGAGGGGAAGTACCGGGGAGCTGTTTTTT CASSLGRGSTGELFF
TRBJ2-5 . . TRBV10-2 TGCGCCAGCAGCCTCCCGGAGGAGACCCAGTACTTC CASSLPEETQYF
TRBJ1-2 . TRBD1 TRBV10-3 TGTGCCATCAGTGAGATCGGGACAGGGGATGGCTACACCTTC CAISEIGTGDGYTF
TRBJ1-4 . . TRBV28 TGTGCCAGCAGTTCGGCTAATGAAAAACTGTTTTTT CASSSANEKLFF
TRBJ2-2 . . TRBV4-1 TGCGCCAGCAGCCATCGAGATGGGTGGAGTGCGCCCGGGGAGCTGTTTTTT CASSHRDGWSAPGELFF
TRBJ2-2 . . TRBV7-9 TGTGCCAGCAGCTTAGTGGGGAAGCGGACCGGGGAGCTGTTTTTT CASSLVGKRTGELFF
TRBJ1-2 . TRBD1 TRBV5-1 TGCGCCAGCAGCCCCTCCGACAGGGTCTATGGCTACACCTTC CASSPSDRVYGYTF
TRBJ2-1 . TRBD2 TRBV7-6 TGTGCCAGCAGCTTAGTCGCGGGGGGTCGGAATGAGCAGTTCTTC CASSLVAGGRNEQFF
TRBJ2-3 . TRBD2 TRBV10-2 TGCGCCAGCAGACTAGCGGGAGGCACAGATACGCAGTATTTT CASRLAGGTDTQYF
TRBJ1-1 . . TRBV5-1 TGCGCCAGCAGTGGACAGACGAACACTGAAGCTTTCTTT CASSGQTNTEAFF
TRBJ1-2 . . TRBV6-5 TGTGCCAGCAGGCCCACAGGGACCTATGGCTACACCTTC CASRPTGTYGYTF
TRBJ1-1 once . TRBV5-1 TGCGCCAGCAGCTTGGACAGTTTGAACACTGAAGCTTTCTTT CASSLDSLNTEAFF
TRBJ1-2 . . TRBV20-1 TGCAGTGAAGGGGAAGGGTATGGCTACACCTTC CSEGEGYGYTF
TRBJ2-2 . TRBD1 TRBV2 TGTGCCAGCAGGGTCCTGCAGGGGGCGAACACCGGGGAGCTGTTTTTT CASRVLQGANTGELFF
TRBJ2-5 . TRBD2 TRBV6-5 TGTGCCAGCAGTTACTCGACATGGGGGGGGACCCAGTACTTC CASSYSTWGGTQYF
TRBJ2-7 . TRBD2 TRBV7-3 TGTGCCAGCAGCCAGAATGGACTAGCGGGATCCCACGAGCAGTACTTC CASSQNGLAGSHEQYF
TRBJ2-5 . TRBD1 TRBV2 TGTGCCAGCAGTGTCCAGGGGGCGGAGGAGACCCAGTACTTC CASSVQGAEETQYF
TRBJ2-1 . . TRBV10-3 TGTGCCACCCAAGCGGGTCTCTCCTACAATGAGCAGTTCTTC CATQAGLSYNEQFF
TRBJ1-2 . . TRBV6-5 TGTGCCAGCAGTCCGGGACATGGGGCTAACTATGGCTACACCTTC CASSPGHGANYGYTF
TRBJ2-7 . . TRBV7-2 TGTGCCAGCACCTCTACCCCGGGACTCCTCTACGAGCAGTACTTC CASTSTPGLLYEQYF
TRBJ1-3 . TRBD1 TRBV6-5 TGTGCCAGCAGTTACTCTGACAGGGCACGGAACACCATATATTTT CASSYSDRARNTIYF
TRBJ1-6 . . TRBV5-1 TGCGCCAGCAGCTCTACTGACAGCTCCTATAATTCACCCCTCCACTTT CASSSTDSSYNSPLHF
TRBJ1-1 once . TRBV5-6 TGTGCCAGCAGCGAAATAGGCAGGGACACTGAAGCTTTCTTT CASSEIGRDTEAFF
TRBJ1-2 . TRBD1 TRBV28 TGTGCCAGCAGTTCGACAGGGGGCTGGGGCTACACCTTC CASSSTGGWGYTF
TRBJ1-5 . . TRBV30 TGTGCCTGGAGTGTACGAGGCAGCCTGAGTCAGCCCCAGCATTTT CAWSVRGSLSQPQHF
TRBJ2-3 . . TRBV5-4 TGTGCCAGCAGCTTGATTGACTACCCCATGACAGATACGCAGTATTTT CASSLIDYPMTDTQYF
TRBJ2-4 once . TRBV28 TGTGCCAGCAGTGCCCTACGGGCCAAAAACATTCAGTACTTC CASSALRAKNIQYF
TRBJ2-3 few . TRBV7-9 TGTGCCAGCAGCTTTAGCCAGTCTAGAGATACGCAGTATTTT CASSFSQSRDTQYF
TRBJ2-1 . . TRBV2 TGTGCCAGCATCAAAGACAGGCGGAATGAGCAGTTCTTC CASIKDRRNEQFF